This T cell receptor beta chain was identified during a study of cytomegalovirus exposure and HLA in healthy donors. Findings and caveats of the study: TCR beta sequences numbering roughly 18,000 were associated with HLA alleles at 0.05 false discovery rate in a later analysis. The study recorded 150 to 200 TCR beta chains that were cytomegalovirus-associated.

Trimming left V 3 bases short and J 6 bases short, with 15 bases between. Looked up from germline, CDR1 is SGHTA and CDR2 is FQGNSA. This CDR3 has 14 amino acids. Details on this clone: Its cognate antigen is unknown.

It was with 60 Vbeta and 13 Jbeta primers that the PCR ran. The repertoire was sequenced with immunoSEQ multiplex PCR; TCRdb's copy has only in-frame clones and lacks some. The sample lists under 300,000 clones; approximately 84% were seen once. The sample taken for sequencing was PBMCs. The rearrangement links TRBV7-2 to TRBJ2-7; D remains ambiguous. The origin of this receptor is a woman between 35 and 50 years old in good health and CMV-seropositive. CDR3 nucleotides: TGTGCCAGCAGCTTTGATAACGGCAGACTCGAGCAGTACTTC. Protein sequence: CASSFDNGRLEQYF.